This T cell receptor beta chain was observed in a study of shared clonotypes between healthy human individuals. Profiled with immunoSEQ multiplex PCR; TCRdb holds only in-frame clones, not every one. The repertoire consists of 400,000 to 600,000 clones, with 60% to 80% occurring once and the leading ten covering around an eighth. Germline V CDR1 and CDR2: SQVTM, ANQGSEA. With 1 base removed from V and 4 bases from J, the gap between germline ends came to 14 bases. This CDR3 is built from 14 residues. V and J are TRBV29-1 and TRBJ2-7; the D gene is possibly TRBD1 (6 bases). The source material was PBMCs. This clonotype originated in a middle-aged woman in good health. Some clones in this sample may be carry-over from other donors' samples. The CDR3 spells CSVEGGGSRYEQYF. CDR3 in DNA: TGCAGCGTTGAAGGTGGGGGCTCGCGGTACGAGCAGTACTTC.